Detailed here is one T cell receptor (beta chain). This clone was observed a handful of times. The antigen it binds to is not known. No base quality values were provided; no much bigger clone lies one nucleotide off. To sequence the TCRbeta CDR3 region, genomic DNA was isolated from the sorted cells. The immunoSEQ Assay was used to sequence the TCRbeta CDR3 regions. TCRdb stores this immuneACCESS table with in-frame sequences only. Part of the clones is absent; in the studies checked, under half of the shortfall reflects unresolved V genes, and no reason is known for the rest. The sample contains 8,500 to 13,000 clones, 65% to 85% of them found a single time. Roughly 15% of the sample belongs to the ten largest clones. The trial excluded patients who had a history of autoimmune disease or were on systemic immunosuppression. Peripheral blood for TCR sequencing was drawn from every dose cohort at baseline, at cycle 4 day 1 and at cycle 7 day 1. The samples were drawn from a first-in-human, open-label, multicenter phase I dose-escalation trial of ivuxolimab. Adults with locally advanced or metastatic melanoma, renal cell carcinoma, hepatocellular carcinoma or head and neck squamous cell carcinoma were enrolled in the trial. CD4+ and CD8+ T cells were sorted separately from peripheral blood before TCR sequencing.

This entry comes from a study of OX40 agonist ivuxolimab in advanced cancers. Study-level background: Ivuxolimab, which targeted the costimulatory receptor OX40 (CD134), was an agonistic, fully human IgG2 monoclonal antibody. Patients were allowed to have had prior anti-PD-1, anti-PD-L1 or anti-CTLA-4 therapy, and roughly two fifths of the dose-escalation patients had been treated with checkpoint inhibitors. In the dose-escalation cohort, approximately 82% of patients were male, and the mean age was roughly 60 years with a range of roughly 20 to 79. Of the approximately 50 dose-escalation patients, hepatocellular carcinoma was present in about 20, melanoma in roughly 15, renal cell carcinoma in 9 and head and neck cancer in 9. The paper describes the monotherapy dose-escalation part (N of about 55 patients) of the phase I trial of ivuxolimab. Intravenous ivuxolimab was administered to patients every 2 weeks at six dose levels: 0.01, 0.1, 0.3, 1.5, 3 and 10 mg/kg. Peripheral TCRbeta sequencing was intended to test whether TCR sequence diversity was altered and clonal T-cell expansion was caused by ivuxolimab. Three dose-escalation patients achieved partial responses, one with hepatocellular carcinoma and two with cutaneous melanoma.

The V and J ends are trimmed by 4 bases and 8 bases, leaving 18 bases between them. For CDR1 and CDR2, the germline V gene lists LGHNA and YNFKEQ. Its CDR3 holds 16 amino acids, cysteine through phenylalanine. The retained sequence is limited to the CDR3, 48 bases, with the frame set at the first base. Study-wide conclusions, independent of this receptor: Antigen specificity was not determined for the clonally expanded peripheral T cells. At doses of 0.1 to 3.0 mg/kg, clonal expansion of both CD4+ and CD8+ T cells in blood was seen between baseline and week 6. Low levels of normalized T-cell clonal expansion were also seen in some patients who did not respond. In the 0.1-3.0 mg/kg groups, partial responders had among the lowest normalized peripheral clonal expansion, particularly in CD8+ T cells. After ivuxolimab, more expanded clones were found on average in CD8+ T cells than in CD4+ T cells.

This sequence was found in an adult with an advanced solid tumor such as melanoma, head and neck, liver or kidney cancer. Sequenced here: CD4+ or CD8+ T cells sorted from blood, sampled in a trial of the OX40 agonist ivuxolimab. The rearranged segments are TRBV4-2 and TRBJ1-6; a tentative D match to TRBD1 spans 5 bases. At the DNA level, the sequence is TGTGCCAGCAGCCCCAGGGAGGGGATAATAGATTCACCCCTCCACTTT. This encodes CASSPREGIIDSPLHF.